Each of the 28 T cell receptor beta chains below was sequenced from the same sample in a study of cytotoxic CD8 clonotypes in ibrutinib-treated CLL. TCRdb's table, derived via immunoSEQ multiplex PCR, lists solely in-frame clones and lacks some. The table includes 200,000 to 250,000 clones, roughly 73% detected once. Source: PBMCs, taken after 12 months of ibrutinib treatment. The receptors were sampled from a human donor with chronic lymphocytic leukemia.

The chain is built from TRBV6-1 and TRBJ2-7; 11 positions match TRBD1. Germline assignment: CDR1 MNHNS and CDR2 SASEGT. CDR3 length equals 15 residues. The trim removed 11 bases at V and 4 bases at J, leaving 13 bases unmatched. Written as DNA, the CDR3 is TGTGCCGCCATACCCGGGACAGGGGGGAGGTACGAGCAGTACTTC. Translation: CAAIPGTGGRYEQYF.

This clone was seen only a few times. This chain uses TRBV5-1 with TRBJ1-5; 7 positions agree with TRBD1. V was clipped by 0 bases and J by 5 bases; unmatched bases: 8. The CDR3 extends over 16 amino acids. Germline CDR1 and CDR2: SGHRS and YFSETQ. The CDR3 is CASSLGGGGPHQPQHF. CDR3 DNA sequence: TGCGCCAGCAGCTTGGGAGGGGGCGGACCTCATCAGCCCCAGCATTTT. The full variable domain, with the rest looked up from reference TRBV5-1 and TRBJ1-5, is KAGVTQTPRYLIKTRGQQVTLSCSPISGHRSVSWYQQTPGQGLQFLFEYFSETQRNKGNFPGRFSGRQFSNSRSEMNVSTLELGDSALYLCASSLGGGGPHQPQHFGDGTRLSIL.

The CDR3 sequence: CASSGVTSYEQYF. The CDR3, as DNA: TGTGCCAGCAGTGGGGTGACCTCCTACGAGCAGTACTTC. The chain uses TRBV2 and TRBJ2-7, with no clear D. The V end lost 4 bases, the J end lost 0 bases, and 7 bases lay between the germline ends. There are 13 residues in the CDR3. CDR1 and CDR2 from the germline V gene are SNHLY and FYNNEI. The whole variable domain, remainder taken from reference TRBV2 and TRBJ2-7, is EPEVTQTPSHQVTQMGQEVILRCVPISNHLYFYWYRQILGQKVEFLVSFYNNEISEKSEIFDDQFSVERPDGSNFTLKIRSTKLEDSAMYFCASSGVTSYEQYFGPGTRLTVT.

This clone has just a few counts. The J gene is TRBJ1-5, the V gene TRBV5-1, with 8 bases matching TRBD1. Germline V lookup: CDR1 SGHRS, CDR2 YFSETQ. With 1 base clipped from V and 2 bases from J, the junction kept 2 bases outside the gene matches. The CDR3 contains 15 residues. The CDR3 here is CASSLTGGGNQPQHF. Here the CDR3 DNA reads TGCGCCAGCAGCTTGACAGGGGGGGGCAATCAGCCCCAGCATTTT. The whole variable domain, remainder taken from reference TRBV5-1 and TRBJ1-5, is KAGVTQTPRYLIKTRGQQVTLSCSPISGHRSVSWYQQTPGQGLQFLFEYFSETQRNKGNFPGRFSGRQFSNSRSEMNVSTLELGDSALYLCASSLTGGGNQPQHFGDGTRLSIL.

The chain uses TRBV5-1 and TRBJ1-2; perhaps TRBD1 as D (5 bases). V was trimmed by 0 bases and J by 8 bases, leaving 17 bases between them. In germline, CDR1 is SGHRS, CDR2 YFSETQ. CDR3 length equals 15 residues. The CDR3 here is CASSLAGGWTPGYTF. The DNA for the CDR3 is TGCGCCAGCAGCTTGGCCGGGGGTTGGACGCCGGGCTACACCTTC.

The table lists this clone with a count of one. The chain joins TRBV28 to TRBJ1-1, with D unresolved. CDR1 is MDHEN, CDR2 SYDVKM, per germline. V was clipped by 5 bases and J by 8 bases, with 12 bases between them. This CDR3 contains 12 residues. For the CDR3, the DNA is TGTGCCAGCAGTCGGCTGACTTTGGAAGCTTTCTTT. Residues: CASSRLTLEAFF. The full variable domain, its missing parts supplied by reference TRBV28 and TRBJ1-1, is DVKVTQSSRYLVKRTGEKVFLECVQDMDHENMFWYRQDPGLGLRLIYFSYDVKMKEKGDIPEGYSVSREKKERFSLILESASTNQTSMYLCASSRLTLEAFFGQGTRLTVV.

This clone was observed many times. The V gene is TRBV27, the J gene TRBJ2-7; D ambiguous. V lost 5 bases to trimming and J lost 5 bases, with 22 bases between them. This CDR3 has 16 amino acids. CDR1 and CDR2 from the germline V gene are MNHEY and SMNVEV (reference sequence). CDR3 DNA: TGTGCCAGCAGTCCGCCTTTCTCATGGCTTCGGGACGAGCAGTACTTC. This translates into CASSPPFSWLRDEQYF.

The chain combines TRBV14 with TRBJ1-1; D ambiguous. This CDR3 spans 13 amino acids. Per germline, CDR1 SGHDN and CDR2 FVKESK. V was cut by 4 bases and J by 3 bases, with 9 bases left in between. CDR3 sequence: CASSPFGDTEAFF. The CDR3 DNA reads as TGTGCCAGCAGCCCCTTCGGGGACACTGAAGCTTTCTTT.

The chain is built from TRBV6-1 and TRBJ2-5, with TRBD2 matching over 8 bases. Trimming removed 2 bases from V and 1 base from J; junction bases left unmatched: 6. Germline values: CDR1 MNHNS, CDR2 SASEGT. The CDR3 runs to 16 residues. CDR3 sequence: CASSELFAGGQETQYF. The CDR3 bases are TGTGCCAGCAGTGAACTTTTCGCGGGGGGCCAAGAGACCCAGTACTTC.

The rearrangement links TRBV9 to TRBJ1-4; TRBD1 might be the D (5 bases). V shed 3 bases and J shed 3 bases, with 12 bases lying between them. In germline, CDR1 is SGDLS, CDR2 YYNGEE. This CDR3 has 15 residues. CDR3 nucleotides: TGTGCCAGCAGCGGCCAGGGAACGGCTAATGAAAAACTGTTTTTT. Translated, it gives CASSGQGTANEKLFF.

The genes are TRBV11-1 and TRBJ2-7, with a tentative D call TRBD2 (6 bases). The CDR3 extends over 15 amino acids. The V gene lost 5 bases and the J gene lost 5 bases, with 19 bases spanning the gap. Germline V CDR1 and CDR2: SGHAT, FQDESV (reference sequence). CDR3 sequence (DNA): TGTGCCAGCAGCCGAAGACTGGAGGGAGAACACGAGCAGTACTTC. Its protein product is CASSRRLEGEHEQYF. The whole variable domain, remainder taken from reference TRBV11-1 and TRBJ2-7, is EAEVAQSPRYKITEKSQAVAFWCDPISGHATLYWYRQILGQGPELLVQFQDESVVDDSQLPKDRFSAERLKGVDSTLKIQPAELGDSAMYLCASSRRLEGEHEQYFGPGTRLTVT.

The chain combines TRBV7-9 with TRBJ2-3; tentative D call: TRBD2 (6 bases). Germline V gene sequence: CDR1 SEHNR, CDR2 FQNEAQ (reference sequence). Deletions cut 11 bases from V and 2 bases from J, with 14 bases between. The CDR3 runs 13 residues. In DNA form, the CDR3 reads TGTGCCCGCGCGCGGGGCGACACAGATACGCAGTATTTT. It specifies CARARGDTDTQYF.

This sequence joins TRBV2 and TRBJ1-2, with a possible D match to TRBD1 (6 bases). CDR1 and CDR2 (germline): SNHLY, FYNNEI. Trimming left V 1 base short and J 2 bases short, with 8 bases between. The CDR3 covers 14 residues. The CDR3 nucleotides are TGTGCCAGCAGTGAAGTAACAGGGAACTATGGCTACACCTTC. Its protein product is CASSEVTGNYGYTF.

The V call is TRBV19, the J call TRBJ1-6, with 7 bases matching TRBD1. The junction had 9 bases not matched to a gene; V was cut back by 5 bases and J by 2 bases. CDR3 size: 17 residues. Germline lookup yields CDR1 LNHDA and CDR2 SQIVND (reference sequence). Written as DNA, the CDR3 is TGTGCCAGTAGTCCCAGACAGGGAGTCGCCTATAATTCACCCCTCCACTTT. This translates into CASSPRQGVAYNSPLHF.

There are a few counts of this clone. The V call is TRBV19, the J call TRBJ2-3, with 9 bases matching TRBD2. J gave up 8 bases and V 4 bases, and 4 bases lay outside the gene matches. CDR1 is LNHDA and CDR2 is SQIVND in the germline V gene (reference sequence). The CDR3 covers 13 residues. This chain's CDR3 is CASSSGGAPTQYF. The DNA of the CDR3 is TGTGCCAGTAGTAGCGGGGGGGCCCCTACGCAGTATTTT. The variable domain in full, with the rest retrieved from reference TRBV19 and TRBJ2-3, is DGGITQSPKYLFRKEGQNVTLSCEQNLNHDAMYWYRQDPGQGLRLIYYSQIVNDFQKGDIAEGYSVSREKKESFPLTVTSAQKNPTAFYLCASSSGGAPTQYFGPGTRLTVL.

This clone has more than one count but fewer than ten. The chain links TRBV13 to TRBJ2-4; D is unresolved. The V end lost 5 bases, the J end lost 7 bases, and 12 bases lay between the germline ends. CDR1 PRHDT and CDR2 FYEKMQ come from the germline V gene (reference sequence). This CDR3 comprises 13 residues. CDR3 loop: CASSRGPINIQYF. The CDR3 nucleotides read TGTGCCAGCAGCAGAGGACCTATCAACATTCAGTACTTC.

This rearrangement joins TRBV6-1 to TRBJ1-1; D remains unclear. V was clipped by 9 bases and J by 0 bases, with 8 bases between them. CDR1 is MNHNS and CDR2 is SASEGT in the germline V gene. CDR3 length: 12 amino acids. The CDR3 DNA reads TGTGCCAGTAAGAGACTGAACACTGAAGCTTTCTTT. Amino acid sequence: CASKRLNTEAFF.

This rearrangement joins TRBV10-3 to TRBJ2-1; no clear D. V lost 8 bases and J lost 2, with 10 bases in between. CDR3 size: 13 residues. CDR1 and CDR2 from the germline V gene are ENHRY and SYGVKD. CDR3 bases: TGTGCCATCTCCCCCGAACCCTACAATGAGCAGTTCTTC. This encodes CAISPEPYNEQFF.

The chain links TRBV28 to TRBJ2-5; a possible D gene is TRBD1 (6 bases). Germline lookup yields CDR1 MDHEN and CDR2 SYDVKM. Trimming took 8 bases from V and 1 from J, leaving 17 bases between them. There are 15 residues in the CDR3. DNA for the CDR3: TGTGCCAGCCAGGGGAGCGGACTGGCCCAAGAGACCCAGTACTTC. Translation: CASQGSGLAQETQYF. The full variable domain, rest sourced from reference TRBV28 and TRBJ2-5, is DVKVTQSSRYLVKRTGEKVFLECVQDMDHENMFWYRQDPGLGLRLIYFSYDVKMKEKGDIPEGYSVSREKKERFSLILESASTNQTSMYLCASQGSGLAQETQYFGPGTRLLVL.

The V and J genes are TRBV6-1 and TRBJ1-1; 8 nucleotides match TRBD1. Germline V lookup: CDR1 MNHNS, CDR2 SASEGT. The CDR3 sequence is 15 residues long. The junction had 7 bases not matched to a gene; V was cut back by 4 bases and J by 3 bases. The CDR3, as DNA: TGTGCCAGCAGTGTTGGACAGGGATACGACACTGAAGCTTTCTTT. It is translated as CASSVGQGYDTEAFF.

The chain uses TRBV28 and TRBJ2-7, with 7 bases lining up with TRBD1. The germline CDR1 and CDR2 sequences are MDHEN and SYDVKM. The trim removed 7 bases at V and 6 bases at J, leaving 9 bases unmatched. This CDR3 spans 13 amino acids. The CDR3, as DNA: TGTGCCAGCATTTCGACAGGGATCGGCGAGCAGTACTTC. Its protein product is CASISTGIGEQYF. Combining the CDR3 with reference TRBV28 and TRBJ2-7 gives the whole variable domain DVKVTQSSRYLVKRTGEKVFLECVQDMDHENMFWYRQDPGLGLRLIYFSYDVKMKEKGDIPEGYSVSREKKERFSLILESASTNQTSMYLCASISTGIGEQYFGPGTRLTVT.

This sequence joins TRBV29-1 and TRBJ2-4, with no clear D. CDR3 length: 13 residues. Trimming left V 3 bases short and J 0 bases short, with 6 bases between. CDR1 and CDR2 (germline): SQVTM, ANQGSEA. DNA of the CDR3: TGCAGCGTTGACGATTTAGCCAAAAACATTCAGTACTTC. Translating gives CSVDDLAKNIQYF.

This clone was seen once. The CDR3 coding sequence is TGTGCCAGCAGCCCAACGCCCACGGGGGCCCGCCACTATGGCTACACCTTC. Residues: CASSPTPTGARHYGYTF. The V call is TRBV5-4, the J call TRBJ1-2; TRBD1 is a possible D gene (6 bases). CDR1 and CDR2 (germline): SGHNT, YYREEE (reference sequence). The ends were cut back, 4 bases at V and 3 bases at J, with 22 bases in the middle. CDR3 length: 17 residues.

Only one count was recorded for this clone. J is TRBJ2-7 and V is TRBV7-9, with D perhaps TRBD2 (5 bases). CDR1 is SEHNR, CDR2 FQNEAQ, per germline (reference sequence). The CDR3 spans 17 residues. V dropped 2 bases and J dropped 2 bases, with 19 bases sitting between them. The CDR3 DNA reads TGTGCCAGCAGCTTAAATCATATGTCCGGGGTCCCCTACGAGCAGTACTTC. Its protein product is CASSLNHMSGVPYEQYF.

The chain's CDR3 is CASSANNYEQYF. CDR3 coding DNA: TGTGCCAGCAGCGCTAACAACTACGAGCAGTACTTC. The V gene is TRBV7-2, the J gene TRBJ2-7, with no clear D. V was shortened by 5 bases and J by 3 bases, with 8 bases between the two germline ends. The CDR3 extends over 12 amino acids. Germline V gene data show CDR1 as SGHTA and CDR2 as FQGNSA.

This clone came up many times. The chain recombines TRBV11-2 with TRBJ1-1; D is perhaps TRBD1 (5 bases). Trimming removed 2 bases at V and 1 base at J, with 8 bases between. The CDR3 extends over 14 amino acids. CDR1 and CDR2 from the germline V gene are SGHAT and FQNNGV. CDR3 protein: CASSLTGANTEAFF. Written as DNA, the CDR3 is TGTGCCAGCAGCTTAACCGGGGCGAACACTGAAGCTTTCTTT.

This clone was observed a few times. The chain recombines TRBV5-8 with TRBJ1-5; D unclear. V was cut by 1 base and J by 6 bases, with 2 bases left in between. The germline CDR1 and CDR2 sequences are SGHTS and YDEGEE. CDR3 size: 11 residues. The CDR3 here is CASSLSQPQHF. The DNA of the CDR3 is TGTGCCAGCAGCTTGAGTCAGCCCCAGCATTTT.

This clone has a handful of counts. The DNA of the CDR3 is TGTGCCTGGACTGTGAGCTCTGGAAACACCATATATTTT. Amino acids: CAWTVSSGNTIYF. This chain links TRBV30 with TRBJ1-3; D is unresolved. Germline CDR1 GTSNPN, CDR2 SVGIG (reference sequence). V was pared by 4 bases and J by 0 bases, with 7 bases between. The length of the CDR3 is 13 residues.